This is a list of T cell receptor beta chains from one sample in a study of blood T cell repertoires in COVID-19. Here immunoSEQ multiplex PCR was the method, and the copy in TCRdb shows in-frame clones only, minus some. This table holds fewer than 25,000 clones, more than 85% found once. The source material was peripheral blood. These receptors all stem from a man between 65 and 79 years old with active COVID-19. CDR3s include the opening cysteine and the closing phenylalanine or tryptophan. Each record gives: D gene, V gene, J gene, clone size, CDR3 protein, CDR3 DNA. The D gene is left open where the match is weak. Clone size is stated in some rows and not others, as once, few, many or a class when expanded.

>TRBD2|TRBV7-6|TRBJ2-1|.
CASSLLAGGYNEQFF
TGTGCCAGCAGCCTACTAGCGGGAGGGTACAATGAGCAGTTCTTC
>TRBD1|TRBV6-2/TRBV6-3|TRBJ2-5|.
CASSYPGQGETQYF
TGTGCCAGCAGTTACCCGGGACAGGGAGAGACCCAGTACTTC
>TRBD1|TRBV9|TRBJ2-1|.
CASSVAPGGWDEQFF
TGTGCCAGCAGCGTAGCCCCAGGGGGTTGGGATGAGCAGTTCTTC
>.|TRBV6-5|TRBJ2-7|.
CASRRQRGGEQYF
TGTGCCAGCAGGAGGCAAAGGGGTGGGGAGCAGTACTTC
>.|TRBV2|TRBJ2-4|.
CASSLEVAKNIQYF
TGTGCCAGCAGTCTGGAGGTGGCCAAAAACATTCAGTACTTC
>TRBD2|TRBV25-1|TRBJ2-3|.
CASSELGLVFDTQYF
TGTGCCAGCAGTGAACTGGGACTAGTTTTTGATACGCAGTATTTT
>.|TRBV10-3|TRBJ1-3|.
CAISEYRDSASGNTIYF
TGTGCCATCAGTGAGTACCGGGACTCCGCCTCTGGAAACACCATATATTTT
>.|TRBV4-2|TRBJ1-6|.
CASSQDLEGRGSPLHF
TGTGCCAGCAGCCAAGATCTTGAAGGGAGAGGTTCACCCCTCCACTTT
>.|TRBV5-1|TRBJ1-1|once
CASSLGALPNTEAFF
TGCGCCAGCAGCTTGGGGGCCCTCCCGAACACTGAAGCTTTCTTT
>TRBD1|TRBV28|TRBJ2-1|.
CASSRPGTGDNEQFF
TGTGCCAGCAGTCGCCCCGGGACAGGGGACAATGAGCAGTTCTTC
>TRBD1|TRBV5-5|TRBJ1-3|.
CASSLEDRVPTNTIYF
TGTGCCAGCAGCTTGGAGGACAGGGTTCCTACAAACACCATATATTTT
>.|TRBV24-1|TRBJ1-5|.
CATSDPGRGRSDLTQHF
TGTGCCACCAGTGACCCCGGGAGGGGTCGTAGCGACCTGACCCAGCATTTT
>TRBD1|TRBV6-6|TRBJ2-2|once
CASSPGQGRATGELFF
TGTGCCAGCAGTCCCGGACAGGGAAGGGCCACCGGGGAGCTGTTTTTT
>.|TRBV6-2/TRBV6-3|TRBJ2-7|.
CASSYSKYEQYF
TGTGCCAGCAGTTACTCCAAATACGAGCAGTACTTC
>TRBD2|TRBV7-2|TRBJ2-1|.
CASSLVAGGYNEQFF
TGTGCCAGCAGCTTAGTAGCGGGAGGGTACAATGAGCAGTTCTTC
>TRBD2|TRBV18|TRBJ2-5|.
CASSPESGGRETQYF
TGTGCCAGCTCACCAGAGTCGGGAGGTCGAGAGACCCAGTACTTC
>TRBD1|TRBV10-3|TRBJ2-1|.
CAIREDRGTNNEQFF
TGTGCCATCAGAGAGGACAGGGGTACGAACAATGAGCAGTTCTTC
>.|TRBV7-2|TRBJ1-2|.
CASSLASGEGGYTF
TGTGCCAGCAGCTTAGCGTCGGGGGAGGGTGGCTACACCTTC
>TRBD1|TRBV2|TRBJ1-1|.
CASSVQGQGGTEAFF
TGTGCCAGCAGTGTCCAAGGACAGGGTGGCACTGAAGCTTTCTTT
>.|TRBV7-9|TRBJ2-7|.
CASSLSGYEQYF
TGTGCCAGCAGCCTTAGCGGCTACGAGCAGTACTTC
>.|TRBV7-2|TRBJ1-6|.
CASSFTGSGSPLHF
TGTGCCAGCAGCTTCACAGGTTCGGGTTCACCCCTCCACTTT
>.|TRBV7-2|TRBJ2-7|.
CASSLGTRGSYEQYF
TGTGCCAGCAGCTTAGGGACAAGGGGTAGCTACGAGCAGTACTTC
>TRBD1|TRBV19|TRBJ1-1|.
CASTVTGAPNTEAFF
TGTGCCAGTACCGTCACAGGGGCGCCGAACACTGAAGCTTTCTTT
>TRBD2|TRBV5-4|TRBJ2-5|once
CASSGGGPGTQETQYF
TGTGCCAGCAGCGGGGGGGGTCCGGGGACCCAAGAGACCCAGTACTTC
>TRBD2|TRBV28|TRBJ2-7|.
CASSTASGSSYEQYF
TGTGCCAGCAGTACCGCTAGCGGGAGTAGTTACGAGCAGTACTTC
>.|TRBV10-3|TRBJ2-7|.
CAISESRGAATYEQYF
TGTGCCATCAGTGAGTCACGGGGAGCGGCGACCTACGAGCAGTACTTC
>.|TRBV4-3|TRBJ1-3|.
CASSQVPPSGNTIYF
TGCGCCAGCAGCCAAGTCCCCCCTTCTGGAAACACCATATATTTT